This TCR beta chain was documented in a study of technical replicates of blood from several donors. The method was immunoSEQ multiplex PCR; TCRdb's version includes in-frame clones alone and lacks a portion of them. The top ten clones hold roughly an eighth of a sample with some 14,000 clones, approximately 88% of them seen once. CDR1 SNHLY and CDR2 FYNNEI come from the germline V gene. The CDR3 loop spans 16 amino acids. With V trimmed by 6 bases and J by 4 bases, 9 bases remained unmatched. The sequencing sample was made of PBMCs. This receptor was taken from a human donor in good health. V usage is TRBV2 and J usage is TRBJ2-5; 12 nucleotides line up with TRBD2. CDR3 sequence (DNA): TGTGCCAGCAGGGGACTAGCGGGTAGAGCCGGAGAGACCCAGTACTTC. This gives the protein CASRGLAGRAGETQYF.